These 32 T cell receptor beta chains share one sample of origin, sequenced in a study of post-analysis software for immune sequencing data. For these TCRs, the target antigens are not known. Prepared libraries of TCR beta cDNA carried unique molecular identifiers. Using its own MiXCR run on the PCR reads, TCRdb lists one record per CDR3 protein. The sample includes hundreds of thousands of distinct CDR3 sequences, 30% of them seen just once. Study-level findings and limits: Roughly five TRBV segments were significantly more frequent in patients than in controls. TRBV5-6, TRBV5-1 and TRBV20-1 were among these segments.

Sequenced sample: blood. Source of these receptors: a girl under 18 with multiple sclerosis.

The table lists this clonotype with a few counts. The rearrangement uses TRBV10-3 and TRBJ2-7; D might be TRBD2 (7 bases). Germline V gives CDR1 ENHRY, CDR2 SYGVKD. V dropped 6 bases and J dropped 7 bases, with 25 bases sitting between them. The CDR3 has 16 amino acids. The CDR3: CAIRPLGGPVTGEQYF. The CDR3 nucleotides are TGTGCCATCAGGCCGTTGGGGGGGCCTGTAACGGGGGAGCAGTACTTC.

This clonotype was counted a few times. The J gene is TRBJ2-2, the V gene TRBV9; D is uncertain. Between the trimmed V and J ends, which lost 0 bases and 4 bases, there was a span of 4 bases. Germline values: CDR1 SGDLS, CDR2 YYNGEE. CDR3 length: 13 amino acids. The CDR3 spells CASSVEVTGELFF. Written as DNA, the CDR3 is TGTGCCAGCAGCGTAGAGGTCACCGGGGAGCTGTTTTTT. The full variable domain, its missing parts supplied by reference TRBV9 and TRBJ2-2, is DSGVTQTPKHLITATGQRVTLRCSPRSGDLSVYWYQQSLDQGLQFLIQYYNGEERAKGNILERFSAQQFPDLHSELNLSSLELGDSALYFCASSVEVTGELFFGEGSRLTVL.

This sequence joins TRBV5-1 and TRBJ2-5; 12 bases are a match to TRBD1. The assigned J gene may be wrong: the sequence end matches TRBJ2-7 better. CDR1 SGHRS and CDR2 YFSETQ come from the germline V gene. The CDR3 is 16 amino acids. CDR3 in amino acids: CASSPQPGQGAHEQYF. The CDR3 nucleotides are TGCGCCAGCAGCCCACAACCGGGACAGGGGGCCCACGAGCAGTACTTC.

The gene calls are TRBV6-5 and TRBJ2-1; 12 bases are shared with TRBD2. Germline CDR1 is MNHEY and CDR2 is SVGAGI. The CDR3 runs 16 residues. With V trimmed by 6 bases and J by 2 bases, 5 bases remained unmatched. CDR3 nucleotides: TGTGCCAGCAGGCGGACTAGCGGGGACACCTACAATGAGCAGTTCTTC. It specifies CASRRTSGDTYNEQFF.

A note on this clonotype: One end of the junction does not line up with germline, which may come from a read error. This rearrangement joins TRBV10-3 to TRBJ2-5; no clear D. Germline CDR1 and CDR2: ENHRY and SYGVKD. The CDR3 has 14 amino acids. The CDR3 sequence: CAISKSLSSETQYF. In nucleotides, the CDR3 is TGTGCCATCAGTAAGTCTTTAAGCAGCGAGACCCAGTACTTC.

The V and J genes are TRBV7-9 and TRBJ2-1; perhaps D is TRBD1 or TRBD2 (5 bases each). Looked up from germline, CDR1 is SEHNR and CDR2 is FQNEAQ (reference sequence). The length of the CDR3 is 15 residues. Between the trimmed V and J ends, which lost 4 bases and 7 bases, there was a span of 17 bases. The CDR3 is CASSSPLFWGNEQFF. The DNA for the CDR3 is TGTGCCAGCAGCTCCCCGCTGTTTTGGGGGAATGAGCAGTTCTTC.

Here the CDR3 reads CSGLGVAYGYTF. CDR3 sequence (DNA): TGCAGCGGGCTAGGGGTAGCCTATGGCTACACCTTC. This chain joins TRBV29-1 and TRBJ1-2, with D tentatively TRBD1 (5 bases). The germline V gene encodes CDR1 SQVTM and CDR2 ANQGSEA. CDR3 size: 12 residues. Trimming took 7 bases from V and 4 from J, leaving 13 bases between them.

V and J are TRBV11-2 and TRBJ2-3; the D call may be TRBD1 or TRBD2 (5 bases each). V was clipped by 7 bases and J by 5 bases, with 22 bases between them. Germline V gives CDR1 SGHAT, CDR2 FQNNGV. This CDR3 is 16 amino acids long. This CDR3 reads CASTTGRASLGDTQYF. DNA of the CDR3: TGTGCCAGCACCACGGGGCGGGCTAGCCTTGGAGATACGCAGTATTTT.

This clonotype was recorded at least ten times. The V and J genes are TRBV6-5 and TRBJ2-6; no reliable D call. The CDR3 contains 16 residues. With 3 bases removed from V and 0 bases from J, the gap between germline ends came to 9 bases. Germline CDR1 is MNHEY and CDR2 is SVGAGI. DNA for the CDR3: TGTGCCAGCAGTTATAGGCGACTCTCTGGGGCCAACGTCCTGACTTTC. Its translation: CASSYRRLSGANVLTF.

This clonotype was observed a handful of times. CDR3 amino acids: CSVSLAGRNEQFF. In DNA form, the CDR3 reads TGCAGCGTTTCACTAGCGGGGAGAAATGAGCAGTTCTTC. This rearrangement joins TRBV29-1 to TRBJ2-1; 10 nucleotides line up with TRBD2. This CDR3 comprises 13 residues. Germline values: CDR1 SQVTM, CDR2 ANQGSEA. J lost 7 bases, V lost 5 bases, and 5 bases had no gene match.

This clonotype was counted a few times. The chain is built from TRBV20-1 and TRBJ2-7; no definite D call. V lost 6 bases, J lost 0 bases, and 15 bases lay in between. The CDR3 runs to 14 residues. The germline CDR1 and CDR2 sequences are DFQATT and SNEGSKA (reference sequence). The CDR3 loop is CSAYDMTNSYEQYF. CDR3 DNA: TGCAGTGCATACGACATGACCAACTCCTACGAGCAGTACTTC.

A few counts support this clonotype. The V call is TRBV20-1, the J call TRBJ2-1, with D unclear. The CDR3 is 11 residues long. V was pared by 6 bases and J by 8 bases, with 11 bases between. Germline assignment: CDR1 DFQATT and CDR2 SNEGSKA (reference sequence). The CDR3 DNA sequence: TGCAGTGCCCTAAATAGAGATGAGCAGTTCTTC. Protein sequence: CSALNRDEQFF.

The V and J genes are TRBV5-1 and TRBJ2-3; 10 bases align to TRBD2. Germline loops: CDR1 SGHRS, CDR2 YFSETQ. This CDR3 comprises 16 residues. Losses at the gene ends were 3 bases for V and 0 bases for J; bases not matched to a gene: 4. CDR3 sequence reads: CASSSGLAESTDTQYF. Here the CDR3 DNA reads TGCGCCAGCAGCTCCGGACTAGCGGAAAGCACAGATACGCAGTATTTT. The full variable domain, in which reference TRBV5-1 and TRBJ2-3 provide the parts outside the CDR3, is KAGVTQTPRYLIKTRGQQVTLSCSPISGHRSVSWYQQTPGQGLQFLFEYFSETQRNKGNFPGRFSGRQFSNSRSEMNVSTLELGDSALYLCASSSGLAESTDTQYFGPGTRLTVL.

In its sample, this clonotype was seen a few times. This sequence joins TRBV29-1 and TRBJ2-1; D might be TRBD1 or TRBD2, each matching 5 bases. V gave up 6 bases and J gave up 5 bases, with 17 bases separating them. The germline V gene encodes CDR1 SQVTM and CDR2 ANQGSEA. The CDR3 extends over 14 amino acids. CDR3 in DNA: TGCAGCGTCCTCGGGGCTAGGAGGAACAATGAGCAGTTCTTC. It codes for CSVLGARRNNEQFF.

This clonotype was seen a few times. This chain's CDR3 is CSVPRTGSTYNEQFF. The CDR3 nucleotides are TGCAGCGTGCCCCGGACAGGGTCAACCTACAATGAGCAGTTCTTC. The chain uses TRBV29-1 and TRBJ2-1; 8 bases agree with TRBD1. This CDR3 has 15 amino acids. CDR1 SQVTM and CDR2 ANQGSEA come from the germline V gene. J gave up 2 bases and V 6 bases, and 9 bases lay outside the gene matches.

This clonotype was seen a handful of times. The DNA of the CDR3 is TGTGCCAGCAGCTTAGGTCGGCGGGTGGGTGAGCAGTTCTTC. Translated, it gives CASSLGRRVGEQFF. The chain combines TRBV7-2 with TRBJ2-1, with D perhaps TRBD2 (5 bases). The length of the CDR3 is 14 residues. Germline V gene data show CDR1 as SGHTA and CDR2 as FQGNSA. Trimming stripped 1 base from V and 9 bases from J, with 13 bases between.

This clonotype has only a few counts. J is TRBJ2-1 and V is TRBV24-1; tentative D call: TRBD2 (6 bases). This CDR3 comprises 16 residues. V shed 3 bases and J shed 0 bases, with 11 bases lying between them. In germline, CDR1 is KGHDR, CDR2 SFDVKD. Written as DNA, the CDR3 is TGTGCCACCAGTGATCGGGGGATAAGCTCCTACAATGAGCAGTTCTTC. It codes for CATSDRGISSYNEQFF.

V and J are TRBV29-1 and TRBJ2-3, with D uncertain. The CDR3 has 13 residues. Germline V lookup: CDR1 SQVTM, CDR2 ANQGSEA. The germline V and J ends were trimmed by 4 bases and 2 bases, with 10 bases remaining between them. CDR3 sequence (DNA): TGCAGCGTTGGACTCACCCTCACAGATACGCAGTATTTT. This sequence encodes CSVGLTLTDTQYF.

This clonotype was counted a few times. The chain uses TRBV2 and TRBJ2-3, with D tentatively TRBD1 or TRBD2 (5 bases each). V was trimmed by 8 bases and J by 2 bases, leaving 23 bases between them. The CDR3 is 17 amino acids. Germline CDR1 and CDR2: SNHLY and FYNNEI. The CDR3: CASGWDVPRLSTDTQYF. CDR3 DNA: TGTGCCAGCGGTTGGGACGTACCCCGTCTTTCCACAGATACGCAGTATTTT.

The chain links TRBV7-2 to TRBJ2-3; TRBD2 is a possible D gene (6 bases). CDR1 and CDR2 from the germline V gene are SGHTA and FQGNSA. CDR3 length: 14 residues. V lost 1 base and J lost 6, with 11 bases in between. CDR3: CASSLVGGRDTQYF. The CDR3 nucleotides read TGTGCCAGCAGCTTAGTGGGGGGTAGGGATACGCAGTATTTT. Based on the CDR3 plus reference TRBV7-2 and TRBJ2-3, the full variable domain is GAGVSQSPSNKVTEKGKDVELRCDPISGHTALYWYRQSLGQGLEFLIYFQGNSAPDKSGLPSDRFSAERTGGSVSTLTIQRTQQEDSAVYLCASSLVGGRDTQYFGPGTRLTVL.

This clonotype has only a few counts. The rearrangement uses TRBV4-3 and TRBJ2-3; 10 bases fit TRBD2. The V segment lost 0 bases and the J segment 2 bases; nucleotides outside the gene matches: 8. The CDR3 loop spans 18 amino acids. Germline V gives CDR1 LGHNA, CDR2 YSLEER. The chain's CDR3 is CASSQDVPSGSHTDTQYF. DNA of the CDR3: TGCGCCAGCAGCCAAGATGTTCCTAGCGGGAGCCACACAGATACGCAGTATTTT.

This clonotype has just a few counts. J is TRBJ2-3 and V is TRBV9; no clear D gene. Germline CDR1 SGDLS, CDR2 YYNGEE. The ends were cut back, 3 bases at V and 6 bases at J, with 11 bases in the middle. The CDR3 runs to 13 residues. In DNA, the CDR3 is TGTGCCAGCAGCGGCTCTTGGGCGGATACGCAGTATTTT. Protein product: CASSGSWADTQYF.

The J gene is TRBJ2-3, the V gene TRBV3-1; 10 bases align to TRBD2. Germline-derived CDR1 and CDR2 are LGHDT and YNNKEL (reference sequence). CDR3 size: 15 residues. V gave up 1 base and J gave up 9 bases; unmatched junction bases: 7. The CDR3 sequence is CASSQGASGSRTQYF. The CDR3 DNA reads as TGTGCCAGCAGCCAAGGGGCTAGCGGGAGTAGAACGCAGTATTTT.

The gene calls are TRBV6-5 and TRBJ1-2; possibly TRBD1 for D (6 bases). Germline V gene lookup returns CDR1 MNHEY and CDR2 SVGAGI. The CDR3 runs to 17 residues. V lost 2 bases to trimming and J lost 7 bases, with 23 bases between them. CDR3: CASSYENVLGGASGYTF. In DNA, the CDR3 is TGTGCCAGCAGTTACGAGAACGTTTTAGGGGGGGCAAGTGGCTACACCTTC.

This clonotype occurred a few times. V and J are TRBV2 and TRBJ1-1, with 9 bases fitting TRBD1. V dropped 4 bases and J dropped 8; count of bases not matched to a gene: 2. Germline V gene data show CDR1 as SNHLY and CDR2 as FYNNEI. CDR3 size: 12 residues. The DNA of the CDR3 is TGTGCCAGCAGTGGGACAGGGGAAGAAGCTTTCTTT. Translating it yields CASSGTGEEAFF.

The chain joins TRBV11-3 to TRBJ2-7, with D possibly being TRBD2 (6 bases). CDR1 and CDR2 from the germline V gene are SGHNT and YENEEA. Deletions cut 4 bases from V and 1 base from J, with 17 bases between. CDR3 size: 16 residues. The CDR3 sequence is CASSWGGRPRSYEQYF. CDR3 in DNA: TGTGCCAGCAGCTGGGGTGGGAGGCCGAGGTCCTACGAGCAGTACTTC.

This clonotype was observed a few times. The rearrangement links TRBV6-6 to TRBJ2-4; maybe TRBD2 (6 bases). TRBJ2-7 explains the end of the DNA better; the J call may be wrong. Germline V CDR1 and CDR2: MNHNY, SVGAGI (reference sequence). This CDR3 contains 16 residues. The CDR3 sequence: CASSYRGGMGQDEQYF. CDR3 nucleotides: TGTGCCAGCAGTTACAGGGGCGGGATGGGGCAGGACGAGCAGTACTTC.

This clonotype is a singleton in its sample. V usage is TRBV12-3 or TRBV12-4 and J usage is TRBJ1-5; possible D gene TRBD1, 6 bases. There are 13 residues in the CDR3. Trimming cost V 6 bases and J 4 bases, with 10 bases left between them. The chain's CDR3 is CASSRTANQPQHF. DNA for the CDR3: TGTGCCAGCAGCCGGACAGCGAATCAGCCCCAGCATTTT.

The rearrangement links TRBV20-1 to TRBJ2-5; tentative D call: TRBD2 (6 bases). V shed 4 bases and J shed 11 bases, with 23 bases lying between them. This CDR3 is built from 14 residues. CDR1 and CDR2 (germline): DFQATT, SNEGSKA (reference sequence). CDR3 protein: CSATTSMGSNEQYF. DNA of the CDR3: TGCAGTGCTACCACTAGCATGGGCTCCAATGAGCAGTACTTC.

This clonotype turned up a few times. The CDR3 loop reads CSTKTSYNEQFF. The CDR3 DNA is TGCAGTACTAAGACTAGCTACAATGAGCAGTTCTTC. The chain carries TRBV20-1 and TRBJ2-1, with D tentatively TRBD2 (6 bases). The length of the CDR3 is 12 residues. The germline V gene encodes CDR1 DFQATT and CDR2 SNEGSKA (reference sequence). V shed 8 bases and J shed 3 bases, with 11 bases lying between them.

Only a few counts were recorded for this clonotype. One end of the junction is discordant with germline, which a read error may explain. The rearrangement joins TRBV28 to TRBJ2-1; TRBD2 matches at 8 bases. CDR3 length: 15 residues. The V gene's germline CDR1 is MDHEN and CDR2 SYDVKM. The CDR3 DNA is TGTGCCGGCAGCGAAGCGGGAGCCCAATACAATGAGCAGTTCTTC. This codes for CAGSEAGAQYNEQFF. The full variable domain, its missing parts supplied by reference TRBV28 and TRBJ2-1, is DVKVTQSSRYLVKRTGEKVFLECVQDMDHENMFWYRQDPGLGLRLIYFSYDVKMKEKGDIPEGYSVSREKKERFSLILESASTNQTSMYLCAGSEAGAQYNEQFFGPGTRLTVL.

The chain employs TRBV3-1 and TRBJ2-5; D perhaps matches TRBD1 (5 bases). Trimming removed 3 bases from V and 11 bases from J, with 13 bases in between. Germline V gene data show CDR1 as LGHDT and CDR2 as YNNKEL (reference sequence). The CDR3 runs to 12 residues. CDR3 nucleotides: TGTGCCAGCAGCCATCAGGGCGATGAGCAGTACTTC. Amino acids: CASSHQGDEQYF.